A single T cell receptor (beta chain) is shown here with its context. Antigen specificity is unknown. This may be a read error, as it is one base from a much larger clone. RNA transcripts were the template for amplifying TCR beta CDR3 regions. TCR CDR3 underwent first-round RT-PCR with the HTBI primer set. TCRdb fed the multiplex PCR reads into MiXCR, producing one record per CDR3 protein. The table has approximately 28,000 distinct CDR3 sequences, around 40% seen once; the top ten hold around a tenth. The CDR3 runs 14 residues. The germline CDR1 and CDR2 sequences are MDHEN and SYDVKM. V shed 4 bases and J shed 1 base, with 10 bases lying between them. These data are taken from a study of T cells in Graves' hyperthyroidism and ophthalmopathy. General study results and limits: Most thyroid-expanded clonotypes above 0.001 were also found in blood.

The receptor was isolated from a woman aged 25 to 39 with Graves' hyperthyroidism. The chain carries TRBV28 and TRBJ1-1; D not certain. The specimen was blood. The CDR3 here is CASSSTWGNTEAFF. In DNA, the CDR3 is TGTGCCAGCAGTTCAACGTGGGGGAACACTGAAGCTTTCTTT.